A selection of T cell receptor beta chains follows, all from one sample in a study of graft-versus-host responses after intestinal transplantation. Assay: immunoSEQ multiplex PCR; the TCRdb copy retains only in-frame clones and omits some. The table records about 97,000 clones, around 90% of them present only once. The material sequenced was PBMCs, taken roughly 450 days after intestinal transplant. These receptors all come from a human patient who received an intestinal transplant, so some T cells may come from the graft donor. Both conserved end residues are part of each CDR3. Fields, in order: V gene, J gene, clone size, CDR3 length, D gene, CDR3 protein, CDR3 DNA. A D gene is named only where the DNA matches it firmly. The size entry is marked missing in some rows and otherwise reads once, few, many or a size class.

TRBV6-5	TRBJ2-1	NA	15	TRBD2	CASSHGLAGNNEQFF	TGTGCCAGCAGTCACGGACTAGCGGGGAACAATGAGCAGTTCTTC
TRBV4-1	TRBJ2-7	NA	13	NA	CASSQDGLYEQYF	TGCGCCAGCAGCCAGGACGGACTTTACGAGCAGTACTTC
TRBV29-1	TRBJ2-1	NA	17	TRBD2	CSVPGTSGGRTYNEQFF	TGCAGCGTCCCCGGGACTAGCGGGGGACGTACCTACAATGAGCAGTTCTTC
TRBV6-5	TRBJ2-7	NA	12	NA	CASSYSTGEQYF	TGTGCCAGCAGTTACTCGACAGGCGAGCAGTACTTC
TRBV6-5	TRBJ1-1	NA	14	NA	CASSPRGGNTEAFF	TGTGCCAGCAGCCCTCGGGGGGGGAACACTGAAGCTTTCTTT
TRBV6-5	TRBJ1-1	NA	11	NA	CASSLGDEAFF	TGTGCCAGCAGTCTGGGGGATGAAGCTTTCTTT
TRBV2	TRBJ1-1	NA	15	NA	CASRDIRHPDTEAFF	TGTGCCAGCAGGGACATAAGACACCCGGACACTGAAGCTTTCTTT
TRBV5-6	TRBJ1-3	NA	16	NA	CASSWGTPGSGNTIYF	TGTGCCAGCAGCTGGGGAACCCCAGGCTCTGGAAACACCATATATTTT
TRBV6-6	TRBJ2-7	few	11	TRBD1	CASGTGYEQYF	TGTGCCAGCGGGACAGGCTACGAGCAGTACTTC
TRBV18	TRBJ1-1	NA	15	NA	CASSHPPIMNTEAFF	TGTGCCAGCTCCCATCCGCCAATCATGAACACTGAAGCTTTCTTT
TRBV10-3	TRBJ2-7	NA	14	TRBD2	CAISESQRGYEQYF	TGTGCCATCAGTGAGTCCCAGCGGGGCTACGAGCAGTACTTC
TRBV6-6	TRBJ1-2	once	12	NA	CASSYAGEGYTF	TGTGCCAGCAGTTATGCGGGGGAAGGCTACACCTTC
TRBV15	TRBJ1-5	NA	18	TRBD1	CATSRDPRTGGYNQPQHF	TGTGCCACCAGCAGAGATCCTCGGACAGGGGGCTACAATCAGCCCCAGCATTTT
TRBV5-1	TRBJ1-4	once	13	NA	CASTDPEWGKLFF	TGCGCCAGCACAGACCCGGAGTGGGGAAAACTGTTTTTT
TRBV5-1	TRBJ2-3	NA	14	NA	CASSLVVFTDTQYF	TGCGCCAGCAGCTTGGTGGTCTTCACAGATACGCAGTATTTT
TRBV7-8	TRBJ1-5	NA	16	NA	CASSLHTGTPNQPQHF	TGTGCCAGCAGCCTACATACCGGGACACCTAATCAGCCCCAGCATTTT
TRBV9	TRBJ1-4	NA	14	TRBD1	CASSVGTGDEKLFF	TGTGCCAGCAGCGTAGGTACAGGGGATGAAAAACTGTTTTTT
TRBV21-1	TRBJ1-1	once	15	NA	CASSKASGARTEAFF	TGTGCCAGCAGCAAAGCTTCGGGGGCGCGAACTGAAGCTTTCTTT
TRBV7-2	TRBJ2-7	NA	15	TRBD2	CASSTSSGGRYEQYF	TGTGCCAGCAGCACCTCTAGCGGGGGGAGATACGAGCAGTACTTC
TRBV2	TRBJ2-7	NA	13	NA	CASSGSWVGEQYF	TGTGCCAGCAGTGGAAGTTGGGTAGGCGAGCAGTACTTC
TRBV2	TRBJ1-3	once	16	NA	CASREQGYSSGNTIYF	TGTGCCAGCAGGGAACAGGGCTATAGCTCTGGAAACACCATATATTTT
TRBV6-5	TRBJ1-1	NA	14	TRBD1	CASSHHQGVTEAFF	TGTGCCAGCAGCCACCATCAGGGGGTCACTGAAGCTTTCTTT
TRBV4-1	TRBJ1-2	NA	16	TRBD1	CASSRDRGRENYGYTF	TGCGCCAGCAGCCGGGACAGGGGGCGCGAGAACTATGGCTACACCTTC
TRBV7-9	TRBJ1-2	NA	12	NA	CASSLDSYGYTF	TGTGCCAGCAGCTTAGATTCCTATGGCTACACCTTC
TRBV7-9	TRBJ2-5	NA	13	NA	CAISDRGQETQYF	TGTGCCATCTCCGACAGAGGCCAAGAGACCCAGTACTTC
TRBV2	TRBJ1-1	once	16	NA	CASSDSAGVGYTEAFF	TGTGCCAGCAGTGATTCCGCGGGCGTGGGCTACACTGAAGCTTTCTTT
TRBV9	TRBJ1-1	NA	13	NA	CASSVKVGTEAFF	TGTGCCAGCAGCGTTAAGGTGGGCACTGAAGCTTTCTTT
TRBV10-3	TRBJ1-6	NA	15	NA	CAISDPRRENSPLHF	TGTGCCATCAGTGACCCTAGGAGGGAGAATTCACCCCTCCACTTT
TRBV21-1	TRBJ2-7	once	17	NA	CASSKDLIRRTSYEQYF	TGTGCCAGCAGCAAAGATCTCATTAGGCGGACCTCCTACGAGCAGTACTTC
TRBV10-3	TRBJ2-7	NA	15	TRBD2	CAISESGLGSVEQYF	TGTGCCATCAGTGAGTCGGGACTAGGGTCCGTCGAGCAGTACTTC
TRBV18	TRBJ1-1	NA	12	NA	CASSPQNTEAFF	TGTGCCAGCTCGCCCCAGAACACTGAAGCTTTCTTT